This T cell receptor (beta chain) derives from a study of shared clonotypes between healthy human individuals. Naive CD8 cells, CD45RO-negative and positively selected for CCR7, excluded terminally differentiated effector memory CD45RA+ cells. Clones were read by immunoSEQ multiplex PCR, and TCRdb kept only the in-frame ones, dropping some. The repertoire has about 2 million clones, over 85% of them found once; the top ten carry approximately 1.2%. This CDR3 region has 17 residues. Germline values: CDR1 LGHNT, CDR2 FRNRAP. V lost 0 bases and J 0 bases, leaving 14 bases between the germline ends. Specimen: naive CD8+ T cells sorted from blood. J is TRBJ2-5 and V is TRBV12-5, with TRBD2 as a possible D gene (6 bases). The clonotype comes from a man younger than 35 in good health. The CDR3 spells CASGLVLGRDYQETQYF. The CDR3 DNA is TGTGCTAGTGGTTTGGTATTGGGCAGGGACTACCAAGAGACCCAGTACTTC.